The sample holds many counts of the clone carrying this T cell receptor (beta chain). The data are from a study of identical twins. The CDR3 sequence is 14 residues long. With V trimmed by 3 bases and J by 4 bases, 4 bases remained unmatched. TCRdb re-called the 5' RACE reads with MiXCR, one entry per CDR3 protein. The data show approximately 210,000 distinct CDR3 sequences, more than 15% seen once. The same data also went into a second study, on T cells expressing NK-cell markers.

The chain couples TRBV12-3 or TRBV12-4 to TRBJ2-7; 9 bases align to TRBD2. The source is a woman between 18 and 30 years old in good health. The specimen was CD8+ T cells sorted from blood. CDR3 nucleotides: TGTGCCAGCAGTTTTGCGGGAGGGCCGTACGAGCAGTACTTC. Amino acid sequence: CASSFAGGPYEQYF.